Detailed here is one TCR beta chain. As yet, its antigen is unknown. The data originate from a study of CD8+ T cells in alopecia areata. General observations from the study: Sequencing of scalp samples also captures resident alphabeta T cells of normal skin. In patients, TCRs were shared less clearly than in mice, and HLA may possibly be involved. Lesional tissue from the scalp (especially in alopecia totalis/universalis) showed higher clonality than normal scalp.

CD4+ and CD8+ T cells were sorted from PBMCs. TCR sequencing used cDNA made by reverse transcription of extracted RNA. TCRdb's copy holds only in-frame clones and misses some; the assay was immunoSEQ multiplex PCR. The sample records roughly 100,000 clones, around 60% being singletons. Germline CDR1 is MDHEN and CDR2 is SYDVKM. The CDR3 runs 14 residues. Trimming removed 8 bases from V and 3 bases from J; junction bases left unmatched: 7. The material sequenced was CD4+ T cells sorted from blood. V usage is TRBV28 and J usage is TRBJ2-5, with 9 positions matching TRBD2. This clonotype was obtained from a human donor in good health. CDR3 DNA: TGTGCCAGCGCTCCAGCGGGGGGCGAAGAGACCCAGTACTTC. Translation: CASAPAGGEETQYF. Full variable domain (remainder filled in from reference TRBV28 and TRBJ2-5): DVKVTQSSRYLVKRTGEKVFLECVQDMDHENMFWYRQDPGLGLRLIYFSYDVKMKEKGDIPEGYSVSREKKERFSLILESASTNQTSMYLCASAPAGGEETQYFGPGTRLLVL.